The clone carrying this TCR beta chain has a count of ten or more. Its antigen is still unknown. Because the CDR3's place on the DNA is in doubt, the DNA is left out and the CDR3 is given as listed by TCRdb. Through a sample-barcoded 5' primer and a J-beta primer mix, a second PCR was run for roughly 6 to 11 cycles. TCRdb reprocessed the 5' RACE reads via MiXCR and lists one record per CDR3 protein. Found here are some 890,000 distinct CDR3 sequences, 25% to 30% of them singletons; the top ten hold 10%. The data stem from a study of blood T cells in healthy people across ages. The CDR3 is 14 residues long, ends included. Germline V lookup: CDR1 MNHNS, CDR2 SASEGT. Study results and limitations: Observed TCR beta diversity per million T cells went down as age went up. This fall followed a roughly linear course with age.

Isolation of PBMCs gave at least 7 million cells per sample. The sample was also linked to a second study, of T cells of mothers and their children. That study reports: Three healthy Caucasian mothers, along with their six children, served as the donors.

The chain is built from TRBV6-1 and TRBJ1-2. The source of this sequence is a middle-aged woman in good health. Sequences were obtained from blood. CDR3 amino acids: CASSTSGSNYGYTF.